The 21 T cell receptor beta chains presented below share a single source sample, sequenced in a study of T cells in Graves' hyperthyroidism and ophthalmopathy. Amplification yielded TCR beta CDR3 regions, with RNA transcripts as the source. Using the HTBI primer set, a first-round RT-PCR was run on the TCR CDR3. TCRdb reprocessed the multiplex PCR reads via MiXCR and lists one record per CDR3 protein. Of 400,000 to 450,000 distinct CDR3 sequences in the sample, roughly 14% were seen once. Sequenced: blood. These receptors were obtained from a man aged 18 to 29 with Graves' ophthalmopathy.

In its sample, this clonotype was seen many times. The CDR3: CASSLEGGRAGELFF. For the CDR3, the DNA is TGTGCCAGCAGTTTGGAGGGGGGCAGGGCCGGGGAGCTGTTTTTT. V usage is TRBV12-3 or TRBV12-4 and J usage is TRBJ2-2; D is tentatively TRBD1 or TRBD2 (6 bases each). V shed 3 bases and J shed 6 bases, with 14 bases lying between them. The CDR3 contains 15 residues.

This clonotype was detected a few times. The chain links TRBV18 to TRBJ2-1, with D possibly matching TRBD2 (6 bases). The length of the CDR3 is 14 residues. From germline, CDR1 is KGHSH and CDR2 LQKENI. Trimming removed 3 bases at V and 3 bases at J, with 9 bases between. The CDR3 here is CASSPSGVYNEQFF. In DNA, the CDR3 is TGTGCCAGCTCACCTAGCGGAGTCTACAATGAGCAGTTCTTC.

The chain is built from TRBV24-1 and TRBJ2-1, with D tentatively TRBD1 or TRBD2 (6 bases each). Trimming pared 6 bases from V and 4 bases from J, leaving 18 bases between. The CDR3 runs to 16 residues. From germline, CDR1 is KGHDR and CDR2 SFDVKD. The CDR3 coding sequence is TGTGCCACCAGTCACTCGGGGGCACCCCTATACAATGAGCAGTTCTTC. This sequence encodes CATSHSGAPLYNEQFF.

V usage is TRBV29-1 and J usage is TRBJ2-1; TRBD2 matches 8 bases. Trimming removed 2 bases from V and 3 bases from J; junction bases left unmatched: 6. The length of the CDR3 is 15 residues. CDR1 is SQVTM, CDR2 ANQGSEA, per germline. CDR3 bases: TGCAGCGTTGAATATGGGACTAGAGACTACAATGAGCAGTTCTTC. Amino acid sequence: CSVEYGTRDYNEQFF.

In this sample, this clonotype turned up many times. The chain recombines TRBV7-8 with TRBJ1-4, with D hard to call. Trimming stripped 5 bases from V and 7 bases from J, with 5 bases between. The CDR3 spans 11 residues. The V gene's germline CDR1 is SGHVS and CDR2 FQNEAQ. The CDR3 protein is CASSVSEKLFF. The CDR3 DNA reads as TGTGCCAGCAGCGTCTCTGAAAAACTGTTTTTT.

This clonotype occurred many times. This chain connects TRBV7-3 to TRBJ2-1; no firm D call. Germline V lookup: CDR1 SGHTA, CDR2 FQGTGA. The CDR3 loop spans 16 amino acids. The V end was cut by 1 base, the J end by 0 bases, with 10 bases between. The CDR3 coding sequence is TGTGCCAGCAGCTTAATCGGCTCACTCTCCTACAATGAGCAGTTCTTC. Translating it yields CASSLIGSLSYNEQFF.

This clonotype was recorded at least ten times. The chain carries TRBV6-1 and TRBJ2-1; 11 bases line up with TRBD1. V shed 6 bases, J shed 10 bases, and the junction held 17 bases outside the gene matches. Germline CDR1 and CDR2: MNHNS and SASEGT. The CDR3 extends over 17 amino acids. DNA of the CDR3: TGTGCCAGCAGAGCTATTCCCGGGACAGGGGGTTCAGGCGAGCAGTTCTTC. As protein: CASRAIPGTGGSGEQFF.

The sample holds many counts of this clonotype. The chain carries TRBV2 and TRBJ2-6, with a weak D call TRBD1 (5 bases). The CDR3 spans 16 residues. The germline gives CDR1 SNHLY, CDR2 FYNNEI. The V end lost 1 base, the J end lost 2 bases, and 9 bases lay between the germline ends. CDR3 sequence reads: CASSEGGSAGANVLTF. CDR3 nucleotide sequence: TGTGCCAGCAGTGAAGGGGGCAGCGCTGGGGCCAACGTCCTGACTTTC.

To note about this clonotype: Without the conserved terminal phenylalanine or tryptophan, this CDR3 likely stems from a read error. The rearrangement uses TRBV6-2 or TRBV6-3 and TRBJ2-2; 11 bases match TRBD2. V was clipped by 6 bases and J by 2 bases; unmatched bases: 5. Germline V gene sequence: CDR1 MNHEY, CDR2 SVGEGT. The CDR3 covers 16 residues. This CDR3 reads CASRAGLAENTGELFL. CDR3 coding DNA: TGTGCCAGCAGAGCGGGACTAGCGGAAAACACCGGGGAGCTGTTTCTT.

The chain recombines TRBV7-8 with TRBJ1-6, with a tentative D call TRBD1 (6 bases). Trimming removed 1 base at V and 8 bases at J, with 15 bases between. This CDR3 region has 16 residues. CDR1 SGHVS and CDR2 FQNEAQ come from the germline V gene. The CDR3 loop is CASSLEPGVNYSPLHF. CDR3 in DNA: TGTGCCAGCAGCTTAGAGCCAGGGGTTAATTATTCACCCCTCCACTTT. Full variable domain (remainder filled in from reference TRBV7-8 and TRBJ1-6): GAGVSQSPRYKVAKRGQDVALRCDPISGHVSLFWYQQALGQGPEFLTYFQNEAQLDKSGLPSDRFFAERPEGSVSTLKIQRTQQEDSAVYLCASSLEPGVNYSPLHFGNGTRLTVT.

This clonotype was detected ten times or more. This chain uses TRBV12-3 or TRBV12-4 with TRBJ1-4; D possibly corresponds to TRBD1 (6 bases). Trimming cost V 1 base and J 8 bases, with 11 bases left between them. This CDR3 has 14 residues. The CDR3 nucleotides read TGTGCCAGCAGTTTAGACAGGGAGGGCGAAAAACTGTTTTTT. Translating it yields CASSLDREGEKLFF.

This clonotype appeared once. An end of the junction does not agree with germline; a read error may underlie this. J is TRBJ2-2 and V is TRBV10-1; perhaps TRBD1 as D (5 bases). CDR1 and CDR2 (germline): WNHNN, SYGVQD (reference sequence). The CDR3 sequence is 18 residues long. CDR3 in amino acids: CAGSDQSQGFGRTGELFF. DNA of the CDR3: TGCGCCGGCAGTGACCAATCTCAGGGCTTCGGGCGCACCGGGGAGCTGTTTTTT.

A note on this clonotype: Just one base apart from a much larger clone, this may be a read error. In DNA form, the CDR3 reads TGTGCCAGCAGCCAACAGGGTGGTACCCGGGAGACCCAGTACTTC. Its protein is CASSQQGGTRETQYF. The chain joins TRBV3-1 to TRBJ2-5; possibly TRBD1 for D (5 bases). V was shortened by 2 bases and J by 5 bases, with 15 bases between the two germline ends. CDR1 is LGHDT and CDR2 is YNNKEL in the germline V gene (reference sequence). The CDR3 is made up of 15 amino acids.

The CDR3 region has the DNA TGTGCCAGCAGGATCAGGGTACCCGGGGAGCTGTTTTTT. Translation: CASRIRVPGELFF. The chain combines TRBV12-3 or TRBV12-4 with TRBJ2-2; a weak D match, TRBD1 (5 bases). With 6 bases removed from V and 6 bases from J, the gap between germline ends came to 11 bases. The CDR3 length is 13 residues.

In its sample, this clonotype was seen many times. The chain joins TRBV6-1 to TRBJ2-7, with a possible D match to TRBD1 (5 bases). The CDR3 has 13 amino acids. V was cut by 5 bases and J by 4 bases, with 12 bases left in between. Germline values: CDR1 MNHNS, CDR2 SASEGT. The CDR3 protein is CASSFRDAYEQYF. The CDR3 bases are TGTGCCAGCAGTTTCAGGGATGCATACGAGCAGTACTTC.

This clonotype was detected ten times or more. The V call is TRBV7-8, the J call TRBJ2-7; 15 bases match TRBD2. CDR1 is SGHVS, CDR2 FQNEAQ, per germline. This CDR3 comprises 19 residues. The ends lost 4 bases at V and 1 base at J; junction bases unmatched: 11. CDR3: CASSSRRTSGGAGSYEQYF. The CDR3 DNA follows: TGTGCCAGCAGCTCCCGAAGGACTAGCGGGGGGGCCGGGTCCTACGAGCAGTACTTC.

Ten or more counts support this clonotype. The chain links TRBV2 to TRBJ1-1; D is ambiguous. Germline V gives CDR1 SNHLY, CDR2 FYNNEI. V shed 6 bases and J shed 3 bases, with 11 bases lying between them. The CDR3 consists of 13 residues. CDR3 residues: CASRARGDTEAFF. The CDR3 DNA reads as TGTGCCAGCAGGGCTCGCGGGGACACTGAAGCTTTCTTT.

This clonotype was detected only a few times. The gene calls are TRBV11-1 and TRBJ1-4, with D possibly matching TRBD1 (6 bases). CDR3 size: 17 residues. V lost 6 bases, J lost 0 bases, and 17 bases lay in between. Germline loops: CDR1 SGHAT, CDR2 FQDESV (reference sequence). This CDR3 reads CASSDSKDRATNEKLFF. CDR3 DNA: TGTGCCAGCAGTGACTCCAAGGACAGAGCAACTAATGAAAAACTGTTTTTT.

The chain joins TRBV11-2 to TRBJ1-2, with no clear D. This CDR3 contains 13 residues. Deletions cut 3 bases from V and 3 bases from J, with 8 bases between. The germline CDR1 and CDR2 sequences are SGHAT and FQNNGV. DNA for the CDR3: TGTGCCAGCAGCTTCAACGGCGACTATGGCTACACCTTC. This codes for CASSFNGDYGYTF.

This clonotype was observed many times. The chain is built from TRBV5-1 and TRBJ1-3; a weak D match, TRBD1 (5 bases). V was cut by 5 bases and J by 9 bases, with 15 bases left in between. Germline V lookup: CDR1 SGHRS, CDR2 YFSETQ. This CDR3 region has 13 residues. CDR3 amino acids: CASSIGTASTIYF. The CDR3 DNA reads as TGCGCCAGCAGTATTGGGACGGCGAGCACCATATATTTT.

This clonotype was observed a few times. V and J are TRBV6-1 and TRBJ2-7; possible D gene TRBD1, 5 bases. CDR1 is MNHNS and CDR2 is SASEGT in the germline V gene. This CDR3 spans 12 amino acids. Trimming cost V 4 bases and J 6 bases, with 10 bases left between them. The CDR3 protein is CASSAGQGEQYF. As DNA, the CDR3 is TGTGCCAGCAGTGCAGGACAAGGCGAGCAGTACTTC.